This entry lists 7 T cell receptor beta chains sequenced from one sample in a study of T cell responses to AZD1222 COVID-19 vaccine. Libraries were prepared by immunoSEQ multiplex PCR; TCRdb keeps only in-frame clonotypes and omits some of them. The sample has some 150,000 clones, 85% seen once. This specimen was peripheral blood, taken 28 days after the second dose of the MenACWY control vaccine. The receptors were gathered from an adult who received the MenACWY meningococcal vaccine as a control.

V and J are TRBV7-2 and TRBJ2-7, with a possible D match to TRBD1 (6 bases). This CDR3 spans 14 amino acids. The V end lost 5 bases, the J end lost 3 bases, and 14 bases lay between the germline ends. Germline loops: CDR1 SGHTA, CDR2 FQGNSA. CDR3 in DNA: TGTGCCAGCAGCCTACCGAACAGGGTCTACGAGCAGTACTTC. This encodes CASSLPNRVYEQYF.

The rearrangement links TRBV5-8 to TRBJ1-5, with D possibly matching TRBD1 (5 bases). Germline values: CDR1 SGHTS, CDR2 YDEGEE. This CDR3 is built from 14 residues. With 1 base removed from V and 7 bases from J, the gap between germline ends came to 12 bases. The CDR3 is CASSLYQGKQPQHF. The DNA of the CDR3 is TGTGCCAGCAGCTTGTATCAGGGAAAGCAGCCCCAGCATTTT.

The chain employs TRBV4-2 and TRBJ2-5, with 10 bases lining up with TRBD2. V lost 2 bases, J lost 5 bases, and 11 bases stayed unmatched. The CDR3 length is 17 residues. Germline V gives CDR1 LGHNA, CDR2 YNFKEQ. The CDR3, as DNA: TGTGCCAGCAGCCAACTCCCTCTAGCGGGGGCGGCGGAGACCCAGTACTTC. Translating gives CASSQLPLAGAAETQYF.

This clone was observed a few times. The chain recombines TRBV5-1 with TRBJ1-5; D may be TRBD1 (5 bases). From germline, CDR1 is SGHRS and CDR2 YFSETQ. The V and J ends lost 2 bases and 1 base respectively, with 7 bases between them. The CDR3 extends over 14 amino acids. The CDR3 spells CASSLGVSNQPQHF. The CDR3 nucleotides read TGCGCCAGCAGCTTAGGGGTGAGCAATCAGCCCCAGCATTTT.

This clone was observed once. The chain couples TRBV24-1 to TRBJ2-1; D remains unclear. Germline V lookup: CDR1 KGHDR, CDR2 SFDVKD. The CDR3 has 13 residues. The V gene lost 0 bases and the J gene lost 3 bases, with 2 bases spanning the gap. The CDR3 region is CATSDLDYNEQFF. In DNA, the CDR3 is TGTGCCACCAGTGATTTGGACTACAATGAGCAGTTCTTC.

CDR3 DNA: TGTGCCAGCAGCCCTACCGGGACGGGTCATGGCTATGGCTACACCTTC. Amino acid sequence: CASSPTGTGHGYGYTF. This chain joins TRBV11-3 and TRBJ1-2; possible D gene TRBD1, 5 bases. CDR1 is SGHNT, CDR2 YENEEA, per germline. There are 16 residues in the CDR3. V dropped 5 bases and J dropped 4 bases, with 20 bases sitting between them. Supplemented by reference TRBV11-3 and TRBJ1-2, the full variable domain reads EAGVVQSPRYKIIEKKQPVAFWCNPISGHNTLYWYLQNLGQGPELLIRYENEEAVDDSQLPKDRFSAERLKGVDSTLKIQPAELGDSAVYLCASSPTGTGHGYGYTFGSGTRLTVV.

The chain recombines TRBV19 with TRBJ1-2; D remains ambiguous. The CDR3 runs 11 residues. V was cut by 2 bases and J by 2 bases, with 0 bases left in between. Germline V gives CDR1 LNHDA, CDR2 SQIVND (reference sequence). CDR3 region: CASSINYGYTF. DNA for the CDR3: TGTGCCAGTAGTATAAACTATGGCTACACCTTC.